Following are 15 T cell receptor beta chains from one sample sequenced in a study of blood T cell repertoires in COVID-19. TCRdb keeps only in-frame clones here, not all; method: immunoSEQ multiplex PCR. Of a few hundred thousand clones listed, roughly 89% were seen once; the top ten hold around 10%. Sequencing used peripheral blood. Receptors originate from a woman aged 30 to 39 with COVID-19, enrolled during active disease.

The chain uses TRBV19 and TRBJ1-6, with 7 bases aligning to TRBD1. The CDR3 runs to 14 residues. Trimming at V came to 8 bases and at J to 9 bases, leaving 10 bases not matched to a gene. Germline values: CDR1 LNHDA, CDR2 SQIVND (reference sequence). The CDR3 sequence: CASHYDGTASPLHF. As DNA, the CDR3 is TGTGCCAGTCATTACGACGGGACAGCTTCACCCCTCCACTTT.

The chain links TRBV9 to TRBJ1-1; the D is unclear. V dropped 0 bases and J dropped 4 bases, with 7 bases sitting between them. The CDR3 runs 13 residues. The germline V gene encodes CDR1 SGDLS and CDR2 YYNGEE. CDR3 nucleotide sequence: TGTGCCAGCAGCGTAGAAGCAGGCACTGAAGCTTTCTTT. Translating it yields CASSVEAGTEAFF.

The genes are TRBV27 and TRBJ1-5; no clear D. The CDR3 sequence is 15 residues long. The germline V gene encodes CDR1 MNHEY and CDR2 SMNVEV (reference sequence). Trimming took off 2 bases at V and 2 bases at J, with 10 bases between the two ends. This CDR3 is CASSLEYSGNQPQHF. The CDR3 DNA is TGTGCCAGCAGTTTAGAGTACTCGGGCAATCAGCCCCAGCATTTT.

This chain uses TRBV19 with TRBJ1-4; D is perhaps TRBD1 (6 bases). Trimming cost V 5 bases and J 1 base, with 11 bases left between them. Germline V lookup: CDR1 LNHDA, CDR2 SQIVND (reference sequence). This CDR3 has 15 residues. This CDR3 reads CASSLSGQTNEKLFF. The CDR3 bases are TGTGCCAGTAGTCTTTCGGGACAAACTAATGAAAAACTGTTTTTT.

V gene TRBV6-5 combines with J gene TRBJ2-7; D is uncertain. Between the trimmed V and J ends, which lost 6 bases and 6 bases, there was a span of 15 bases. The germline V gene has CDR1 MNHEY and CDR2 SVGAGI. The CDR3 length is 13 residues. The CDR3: CASSKSEAAEQYF. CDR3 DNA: TGTGCCAGCAGCAAAAGCGAGGCAGCCGAGCAGTACTTC.

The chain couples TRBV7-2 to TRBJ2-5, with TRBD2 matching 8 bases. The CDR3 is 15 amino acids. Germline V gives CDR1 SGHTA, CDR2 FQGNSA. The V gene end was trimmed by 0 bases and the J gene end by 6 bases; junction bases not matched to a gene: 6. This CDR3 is CASSLATGGLKTQYF. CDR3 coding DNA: TGTGCCAGCAGCTTAGCGACGGGGGGGCTAAAGACCCAGTACTTC.

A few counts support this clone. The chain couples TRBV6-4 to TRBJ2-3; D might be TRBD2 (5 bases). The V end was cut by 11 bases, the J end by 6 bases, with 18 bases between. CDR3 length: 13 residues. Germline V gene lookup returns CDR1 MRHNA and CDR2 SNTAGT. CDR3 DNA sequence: TGTGCCGAAGAGGGAGTGTTGGTGGATACGCAGTATTTT. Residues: CAEEGVLVDTQYF.

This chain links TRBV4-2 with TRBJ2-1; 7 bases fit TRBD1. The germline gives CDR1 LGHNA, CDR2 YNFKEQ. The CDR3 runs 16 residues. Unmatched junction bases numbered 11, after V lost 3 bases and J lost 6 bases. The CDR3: CASSQNMLGQANEQFF. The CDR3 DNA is TGTGCCAGCAGCCAGAATATGCTCGGACAGGCCAATGAGCAGTTCTTC.

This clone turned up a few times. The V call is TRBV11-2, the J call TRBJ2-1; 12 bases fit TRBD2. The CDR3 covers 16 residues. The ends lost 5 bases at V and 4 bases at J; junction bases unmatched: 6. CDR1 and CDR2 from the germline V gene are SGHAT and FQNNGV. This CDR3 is CASSLWTSGAYNEQFF. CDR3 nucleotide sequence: TGTGCCAGCAGCCTATGGACTAGCGGGGCGTACAATGAGCAGTTCTTC.

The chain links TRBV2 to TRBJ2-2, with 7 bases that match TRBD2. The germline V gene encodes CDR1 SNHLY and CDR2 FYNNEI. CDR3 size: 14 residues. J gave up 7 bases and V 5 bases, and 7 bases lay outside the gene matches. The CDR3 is CASSWDYKVGELFF. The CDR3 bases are TGTGCCAGCAGTTGGGACTACAAGGTCGGGGAGCTGTTTTTT.

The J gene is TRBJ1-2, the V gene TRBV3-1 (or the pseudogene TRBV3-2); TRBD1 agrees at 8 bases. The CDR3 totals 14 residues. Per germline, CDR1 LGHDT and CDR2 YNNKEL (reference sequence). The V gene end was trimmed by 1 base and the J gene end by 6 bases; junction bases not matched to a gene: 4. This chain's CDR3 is CASSQAAGGHGYTF. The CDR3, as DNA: TGTGCCAGCAGCCAAGCCGCAGGGGGCCATGGCTACACCTTC.

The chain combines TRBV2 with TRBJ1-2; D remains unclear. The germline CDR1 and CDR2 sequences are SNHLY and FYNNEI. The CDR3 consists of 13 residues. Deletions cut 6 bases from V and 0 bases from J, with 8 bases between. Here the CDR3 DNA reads TGTGCCAGCAGGAGGTCGGCTAACTATGGCTACACCTTC. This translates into CASRRSANYGYTF.

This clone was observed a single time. CDR3 loop: CASSVGGFTEAFF. The CDR3 DNA sequence: TGTGCCAGCAGCGTCGGAGGGTTCACTGAAGCTTTCTTT. V and J are TRBV9 and TRBJ1-1; D remains unclear. CDR1 is SGDLS and CDR2 is YYNGEE in the germline V gene. V was clipped by 2 bases and J by 4 bases, with 9 bases between them. The CDR3 spans 13 residues.

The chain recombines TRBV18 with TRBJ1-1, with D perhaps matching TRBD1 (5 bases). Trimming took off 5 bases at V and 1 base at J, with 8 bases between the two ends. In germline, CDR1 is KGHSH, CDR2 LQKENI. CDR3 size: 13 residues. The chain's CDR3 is CASSVGQNTEAFF. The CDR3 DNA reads TGTGCCAGCTCAGTAGGACAGAACACTGAAGCTTTCTTT.

CDR3 nucleotide sequence: TGTGCCAGCAGTGCCGGGGGAGGTAAAAATGAGCAGTTCTTC. Its protein is CASSAGGGKNEQFF. The chain recombines TRBV6-4 with TRBJ2-1; possible D gene TRBD2, 6 bases. This CDR3 has 14 residues. Germline CDR1 and CDR2: MRHNA and SNTAGT. V gave up 4 bases and J gave up 7 bases, with 14 bases separating them.